This TCR beta chain stems from a study of blood T cell repertoires in COVID-19. Overall study: Acute and convalescent COVID-19 samples came from the United States, Italy and Spain. Sources were T cells, B-cell-depleted T cells, or PBMCs; the material itself was cDNA or gDNA.

The authors' processing: Estimates of nucleated cell counts were drawn from the amplification of reference gene primers. Repertoires were generated with immunoSEQ multiplex PCR, while TCRdb's copy carries only in-frame clones and drops some. That table gives V, J and clone size, and the DNA gave D and trimming. The table has some 76,000 clones, more than 85% seen once. The CDR3 spans 15 residues. Germline CDR1 and CDR2: SGHTA and FQGNSA. Unmatched junction bases numbered 14, after V lost 5 bases and J lost 11 bases. The V gene is TRBV7-2, the J gene TRBJ1-4, with 7 bases matching TRBD1. The sequenced sample was peripheral blood. The sequence derives from a man aged 60 to 75 with acute or convalescent COVID-19. The DNA for the CDR3 is TGTGCCAGCAGCCTCAAGCTGACAGGGAAAGGGAAACTGTTTTTT. This codes for CASSLKLTGKGKLFF.